This entry concerns a single T cell receptor (beta chain). Germline V CDR1 and CDR2: SGHAT, FQNNGV. The CDR3 loop spans 14 amino acids. V was trimmed by 3 bases and J by 8 bases, leaving 14 bases between them. Method: immunoSEQ multiplex PCR; TCRdb's copy keeps in-frame clones and lacks some. The sample contains fewer than 450,000 clones, approximately 91% of which appear only once. The data were taken from a study of blood T cell repertoires in COVID-19. The Seattle site enrolled patients during active infection and followed them longitudinally. The clonotype comes from a woman between 70 and 85 years old with COVID-19, enrolled during active disease. The sample taken for sequencing was peripheral blood. This rearrangement joins TRBV11-2 to TRBJ2-4; D may be TRBD2 (5 bases). CDR3 in DNA: TGTGCCAGCAGCTTGGATGAGGGTTGGTACATTCAGTACTTC. Protein sequence: CASSLDEGWYIQYF.